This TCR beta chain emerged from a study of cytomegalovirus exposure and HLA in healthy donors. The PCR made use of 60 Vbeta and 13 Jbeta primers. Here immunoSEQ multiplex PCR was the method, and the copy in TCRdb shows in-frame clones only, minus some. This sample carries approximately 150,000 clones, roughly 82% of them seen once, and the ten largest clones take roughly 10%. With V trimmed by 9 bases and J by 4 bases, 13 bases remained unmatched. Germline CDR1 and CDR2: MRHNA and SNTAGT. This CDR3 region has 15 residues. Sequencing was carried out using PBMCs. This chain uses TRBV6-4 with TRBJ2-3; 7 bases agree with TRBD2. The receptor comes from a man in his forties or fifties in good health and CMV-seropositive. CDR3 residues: CARKLSASGPDTQYF. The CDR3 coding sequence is TGTGCCAGGAAGTTGAGTGCTAGCGGACCAGATACGCAGTATTTT.